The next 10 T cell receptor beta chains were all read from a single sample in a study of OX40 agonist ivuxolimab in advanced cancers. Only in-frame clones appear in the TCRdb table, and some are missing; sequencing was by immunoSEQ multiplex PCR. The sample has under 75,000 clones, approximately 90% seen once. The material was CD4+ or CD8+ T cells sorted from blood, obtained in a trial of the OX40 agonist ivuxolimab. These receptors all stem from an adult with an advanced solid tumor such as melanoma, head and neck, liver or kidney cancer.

CDR3 nucleotide sequence: TGTGCCAGCTCACTAGTCACCTGGACAGCCGAGGGCTCCTACGAGCAGTACTTC. Amino acids: CASSLVTWTAEGSYEQYF. This chain connects TRBV18 to TRBJ2-7; a possible D gene is TRBD1 (6 bases). Germline CDR1 KGHSH, CDR2 LQKENI. The CDR3 runs to 18 residues. V lost 4 bases and J 0 bases, leaving 22 bases between the germline ends. Variable domain in full (rest from reference TRBV18 and TRBJ2-7): NAGVMQNPRHLVRRRGQEARLRCSPMKGHSHVYWYRQLPEEGLKFMVYLQKENIIDESGMPKERFSAEFPKEGPSILRIQQVVRGDSAAYFCASSLVTWTAEGSYEQYFGPGTRLTVT.

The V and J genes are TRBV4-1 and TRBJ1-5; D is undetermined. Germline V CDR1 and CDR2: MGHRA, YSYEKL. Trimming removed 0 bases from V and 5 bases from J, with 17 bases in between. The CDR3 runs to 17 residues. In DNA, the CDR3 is TGCGCCAGCAGCCAAGAAATTCAGAAGGGTGGTCATCAGCCCCAGCATTTT. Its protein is CASSQEIQKGGHQPQHF.

In DNA, the CDR3 is TGCGCCAGCAGGGGGCACCAGAACACTGAAGCTTTCTTT. Its translation is CASRGHQNTEAFF. V usage is TRBV5-1 and J usage is TRBJ1-1; possible D gene TRBD1, 5 bases. This CDR3 comprises 13 residues. Germline CDR1 and CDR2: SGHRS and YFSETQ. V shed 5 bases and J shed 1 base, with 9 bases lying between them.

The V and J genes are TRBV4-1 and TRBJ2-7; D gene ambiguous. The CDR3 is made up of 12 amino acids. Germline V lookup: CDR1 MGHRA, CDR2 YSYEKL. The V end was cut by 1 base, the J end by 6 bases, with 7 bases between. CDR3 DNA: TGCGCCAGCAGCCAAGGCCCCAGCGAGCAGTACTTC. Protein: CASSQGPSEQYF.

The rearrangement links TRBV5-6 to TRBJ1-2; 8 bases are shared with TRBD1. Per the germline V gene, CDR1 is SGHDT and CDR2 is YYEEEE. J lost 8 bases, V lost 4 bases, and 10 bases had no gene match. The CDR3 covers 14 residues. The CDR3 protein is CASSTGTGLIGYTF. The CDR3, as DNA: TGTGCCAGCAGCACCGGGACAGGACTAATCGGCTACACCTTC.

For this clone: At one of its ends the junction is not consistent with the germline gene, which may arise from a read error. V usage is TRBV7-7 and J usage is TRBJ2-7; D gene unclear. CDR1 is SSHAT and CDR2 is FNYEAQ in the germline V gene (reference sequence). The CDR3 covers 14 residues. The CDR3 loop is CASSSSIGSYEQYF. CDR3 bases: TGTGCTAGCAGCTCATCGATAGGCTCCTACGAGCAGTACTTC.

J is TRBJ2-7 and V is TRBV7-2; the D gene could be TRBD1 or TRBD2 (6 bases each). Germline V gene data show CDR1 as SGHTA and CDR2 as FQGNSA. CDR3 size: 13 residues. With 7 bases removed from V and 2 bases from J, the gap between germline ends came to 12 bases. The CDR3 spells CASNGGIPYEQYF. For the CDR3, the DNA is TGTGCCAGCAACGGGGGCATACCCTACGAGCAGTACTTC.

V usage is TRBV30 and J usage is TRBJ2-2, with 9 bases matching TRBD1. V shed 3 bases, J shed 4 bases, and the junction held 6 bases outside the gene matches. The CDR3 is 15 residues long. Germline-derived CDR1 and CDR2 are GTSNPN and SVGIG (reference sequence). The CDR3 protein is CAWRSGTGSTGELFF. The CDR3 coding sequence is TGTGCCTGGAGATCCGGGACAGGGAGCACCGGGGAGCTGTTTTTT.

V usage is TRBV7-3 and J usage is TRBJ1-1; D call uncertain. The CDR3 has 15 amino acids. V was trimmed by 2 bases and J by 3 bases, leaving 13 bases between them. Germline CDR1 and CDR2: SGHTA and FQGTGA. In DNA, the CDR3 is TGTGCCAGCAGCTTATCGGGAGGGCAGTACACTGAAGCTTTCTTT. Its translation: CASSLSGGQYTEAFF.

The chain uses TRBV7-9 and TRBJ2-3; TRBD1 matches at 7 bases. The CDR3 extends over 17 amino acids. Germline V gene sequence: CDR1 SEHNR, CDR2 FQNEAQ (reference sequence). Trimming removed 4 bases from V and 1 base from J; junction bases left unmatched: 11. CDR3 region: CASSSQDRAPGTDTQYF. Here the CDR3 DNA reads TGTGCCAGCAGCTCCCAAGACAGGGCTCCTGGCACAGATACGCAGTATTTT.